The entry that follows covers one T cell receptor beta chain sequence. The germline CDR1 and CDR2 sequences are LNHNV and YYDKDF (reference sequence). The CDR3 loop spans 16 amino acids. The V end was cut by 1 base, the J end by 0 bases, with 11 bases between. cDNA came from 0.5 to 1 ug RNA primed by random hexamers. MiXCR was run by TCRdb on the immunoSEQ multiplex PCR reads, yielding one entry per CDR3 protein. The repertoire includes some 200,000 distinct CDR3 sequences, roughly nine tenths of them detected once, and about 0.09% sits in the top ten. Sequencing of TCR beta was performed on blood CD8+ T cells and on blood CD4+ T cells. Patients with Susac syndrome met diagnostic criteria defined recently for definite or probable disease. The data originate from a study of CD8 T cells in Susac syndrome.

The sequencing input was CD4+ T cells from PBMCs. V usage is TRBV15 and J usage is TRBJ2-3, with D perhaps matching TRBD2 (7 bases). The origin of this receptor is a human donor with Susac syndrome. CDR3 amino acids: CATSRGGGTSTDTQYF. The DNA for the CDR3 is TGTGCCACCAGCAGAGGGGGGGGGACAAGCACAGATACGCAGTATTTT. The full variable domain, completed using reference TRBV15 and TRBJ2-3, is DAMVIQNPRYQVTQFGKPVTLSCSQTLNHNVMYWYQQKSSQAPKLLFHYYDKDFNNEADTPDNFQSRRPNTSFCFLDIRSPGLGDTAMYLCATSRGGGTSTDTQYFGPGTRLTVL.